This T cell receptor beta chain was sequenced for a study of blood T cell repertoires in COVID-19. V was cut by 3 bases and J by 9 bases, with 16 bases left in between. The germline gives CDR1 SGHRS, CDR2 YFSETQ. The CDR3 totals 14 residues. Profiling relied on immunoSEQ multiplex PCR, and the TCRdb table lists in-frame clones only, not all of them. The sample yields around 300,000 clones, around nine tenths seen once. Sequencing was done on a sample of PBMCs or T cells enriched from blood (not recorded which). This clonotype was obtained from a woman in her twenties or thirties who had recovered from COVID-19. This rearrangement joins TRBV5-1 to TRBJ2-1; D is undetermined. The CDR3 bases are TGCGCCAGCAGCTCCGGATCGGTAGCATCTGAGCAGTTCTTC. Translation: CASSSGSVASEQFF.